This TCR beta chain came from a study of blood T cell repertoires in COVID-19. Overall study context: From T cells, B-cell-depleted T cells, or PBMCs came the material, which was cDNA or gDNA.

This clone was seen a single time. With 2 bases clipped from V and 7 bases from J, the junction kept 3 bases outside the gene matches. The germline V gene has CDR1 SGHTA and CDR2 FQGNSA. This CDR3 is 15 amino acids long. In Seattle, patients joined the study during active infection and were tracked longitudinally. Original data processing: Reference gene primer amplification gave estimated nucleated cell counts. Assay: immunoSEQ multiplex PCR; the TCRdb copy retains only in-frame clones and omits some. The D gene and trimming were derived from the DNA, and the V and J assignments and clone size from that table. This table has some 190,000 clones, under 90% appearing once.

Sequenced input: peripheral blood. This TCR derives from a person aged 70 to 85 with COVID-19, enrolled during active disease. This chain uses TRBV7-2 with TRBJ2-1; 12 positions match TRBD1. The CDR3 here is CASSLRGQGANEQFF. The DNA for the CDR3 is TGTGCCAGCAGCTTACGGGGACAGGGGGCAAATGAGCAGTTCTTC. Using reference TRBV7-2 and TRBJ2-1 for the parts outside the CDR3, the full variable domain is GAGVSQSPSNKVTEKGKDVELRCDPISGHTALYWYRQSLGQGLEFLIYFQGNSAPDKSGLPSDRFSAERTGGSVSTLTIQRTQQEDSAVYLCASSLRGQGANEQFFGPGTRLTVL.